This paragraph covers one T cell receptor (beta chain) sequence. The target antigen is unknown. This entry is derived from a study of cytomegalovirus exposure and HLA in healthy donors. Looking at the study overall: T cells numbering around 190 million yielded some 110 million unique TCR beta sequences in an earlier analysis. Study-wide results and limits: Among TCR sequences, most were rare, though some public TCRs appeared in many donors. Presence/absence analyses assumed roughly uniform sequencing depth across donors, which may not hold.

The PCR made use of 60 Vbeta and 13 Jbeta primers. Repertoires were generated with immunoSEQ multiplex PCR, while TCRdb's copy carries only in-frame clones and drops some. The sample holds over 95,000 clones, 65% to 85% seen once. The CDR3 sequence is 16 residues long. The germline V gene encodes CDR1 SEHNR and CDR2 FQNEAQ (reference sequence). V dropped 5 bases and J dropped 0; count of bases not matched to a gene: 10. The J gene is TRBJ2-7, the V gene TRBV7-9, with 7 bases lining up with TRBD1. Sample: PBMCs. The source is a middle-aged man in good health and CMV-seronegative. Written as DNA, the CDR3 is TGTGCCAGCAGCACCCCGAGGGGGCGGTACTCCTACGAGCAGTACTTC. Translation gives CASSTPRGRYSYEQYF.